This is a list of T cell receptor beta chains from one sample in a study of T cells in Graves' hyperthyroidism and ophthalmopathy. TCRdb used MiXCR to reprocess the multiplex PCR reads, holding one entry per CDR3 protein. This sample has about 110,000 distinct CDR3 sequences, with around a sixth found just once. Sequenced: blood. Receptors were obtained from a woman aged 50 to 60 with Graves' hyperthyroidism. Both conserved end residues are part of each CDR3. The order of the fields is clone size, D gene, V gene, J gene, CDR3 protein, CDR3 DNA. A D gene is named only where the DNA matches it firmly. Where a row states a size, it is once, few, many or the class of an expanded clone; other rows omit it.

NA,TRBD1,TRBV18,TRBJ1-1,CASSTGVTEAFF,TGTGCCAGCTCAACAGGGGTTACTGAAGCTTTCTTT
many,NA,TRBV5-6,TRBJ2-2,CASFFGQGKGTGELFF,TGTGCCAGCTTTTTCGGTCAGGGGAAAGGCACCGGGGAGCTGTTTTTT
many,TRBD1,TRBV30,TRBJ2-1,CACSDRGQQFF,TGTGCCTGTTCTGACAGGGGGCAGCAGTTCTTC
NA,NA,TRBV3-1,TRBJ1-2,CASSHKGRSYGYTF,TGTGCCAGCAGCCACAAGGGACGCAGCTATGGCTACACCTTC
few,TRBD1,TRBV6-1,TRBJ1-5,CASTPGGGQGVNQPQHF,TGTGCCAGCACCCCCGGGGGGGGACAGGGAGTCAATCAGCCCCAGCATTTT
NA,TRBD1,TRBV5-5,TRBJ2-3,CASSLDRDRVGDTQYF,TGTGCCAGCAGCTTGGACCGGGACAGGGTCGGAGATACGCAGTATTTT
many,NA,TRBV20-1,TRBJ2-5,CSARWAISGETQYF,TGCAGTGCTAGATGGGCCATCTCCGGGGAGACCCAGTACTTC
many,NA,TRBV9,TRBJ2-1,CASSVGLAGSSYNEQFF,TGTGCCAGCAGCGTAGGACTGGCTGGGAGCTCCTACAATGAGCAGTTCTTC
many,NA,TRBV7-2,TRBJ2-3,CASSLFQTGTDTQYF,TGTGCCAGCAGCTTATTCCAAACGGGCACAGATACGCAGTATTTT
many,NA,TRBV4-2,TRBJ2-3,CASSQDPARVTDTQYF,TGTGCCAGCAGCCAAGATCCGGCTAGAGTTACAGATACGCAGTATTTT
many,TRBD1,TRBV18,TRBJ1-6,CASSLPRGLSYSPLHF,TGTGCCAGCTCACTACCCAGGGGGCTATCTTATTCACCCCTCCACTTT
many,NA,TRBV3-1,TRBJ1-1,CASSQGFPGEAFF,TGTGCCAGCAGCCAGGGTTTCCCCGGAGAAGCTTTCTTT
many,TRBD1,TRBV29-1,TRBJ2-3,CSVEPQGASTDTQYF,TGCAGCGTTGAACCTCAGGGGGCATCTACAGATACGCAGTATTTT
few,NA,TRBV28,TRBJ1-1,CASSLMGATEAFF,TGTGCCAGCAGTTTAATGGGGGCCACTGAAGCTTTCTTT
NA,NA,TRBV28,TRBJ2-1,CASSFFGGSYNEQFF,TGTGCCAGCAGTTTCTTCGGGGGCAGTTACAATGAGCAGTTCTTC
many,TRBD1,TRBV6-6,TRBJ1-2,CASSYSVQGAGGYTF,TGTGCCAGCAGTTACTCGGTACAGGGGGCAGGGGGCTACACCTTC
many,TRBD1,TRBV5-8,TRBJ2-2,CASSRFQQGTGELFF,TGTGCCAGCAGCCGCTTTCAACAGGGGACCGGGGAGCTGTTTTTT
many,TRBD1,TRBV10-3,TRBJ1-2,CAISDGDRRGYGYTF,TGTGCCATCAGTGATGGGGACAGGCGAGGCTATGGCTACACCTTC
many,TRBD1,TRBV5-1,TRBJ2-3,CASSPGQGGDTQYF,TGCGCCAGCAGCCCGGGACAGGGTGGAGATACGCAGTATTTT
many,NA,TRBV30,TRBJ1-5,CACRTHNSNQPQHF,TGTGCCTGCCGGACACACAATAGCAATCAGCCCCAGCATTTT
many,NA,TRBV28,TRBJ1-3,CASSLGGGFGNTIYF,TGTGCCAGCAGTTTGGGTGGGGGCTTCGGAAACACCATATATTTT
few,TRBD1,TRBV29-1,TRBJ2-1,CSVGQGSYNEQFF,TGCAGCGTTGGACAGGGCTCCTACAATGAGCAGTTCTTC
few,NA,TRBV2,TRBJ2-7,CASRGTYGPYEQYF,TGTGCCAGCAGGGGGACCTACGGCCCCTACGAGCAGTACTTC
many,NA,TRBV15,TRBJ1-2,CATSRKMTNYGYTF,TGTGCCACCAGCAGAAAAATGACTAACTATGGCTACACCTTC
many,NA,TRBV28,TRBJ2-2,CASSGAGAFTGELFF,TGTGCCAGCAGTGGGGCAGGGGCCTTCACCGGGGAGCTGTTTTTT
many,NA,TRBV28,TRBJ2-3,CASSSPLNTDTQYF,TGTGCCAGCAGTTCCCCATTGAACACAGATACGCAGTATTTT
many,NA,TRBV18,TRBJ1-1,CASSPQGQLTEAFF,TGTGCCAGCTCACCACAGGGACAACTAACTGAAGCTTTCTTT
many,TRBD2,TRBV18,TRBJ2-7,CASSPGPGTSGLYEQYF,TGTGCCAGCTCACCGGGCCCGGGGACTAGCGGCCTCTACGAGCAGTACTTC
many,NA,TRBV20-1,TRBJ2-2,CSASYRAAGELFF,TGCAGTGCTAGTTACAGGGCGGCCGGGGAGCTGTTTTTT
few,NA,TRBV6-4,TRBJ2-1,CASSDEGGNEQFF,TGTGCCAGCAGTGACGAGGGGGGCAATGAGCAGTTCTTC
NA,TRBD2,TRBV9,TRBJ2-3,CASSVGEGVSGGRAVDTQYF,TGTGCCAGCAGCGTAGGGGAAGGCGTCTCTGGCGGGAGGGCCGTGGATACGCAGTATTTT
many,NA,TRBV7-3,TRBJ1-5,CASSLTGGDQPQHF,TGTGCCAGCAGCTTAACAGGGGGGGATCAGCCCCAGCATTTT
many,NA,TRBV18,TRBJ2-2,CASSPPPNTGELFF,TGTGCCAGCTCACCACCGCCAAACACCGGGGAGCTGTTTTTT
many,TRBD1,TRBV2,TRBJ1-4,CASNSRDSEKLFF,TGTGCCAGCAACTCCCGGGACAGTGAAAAACTGTTTTTT
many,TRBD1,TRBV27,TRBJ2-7,CASSLSGQGRGYEQYF,TGTGCCAGCAGTTTATCGGGACAGGGGCGAGGGTACGAGCAGTACTTC
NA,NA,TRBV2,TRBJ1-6,CASSTRDSPLHF,TGTGCCAGCAGCACCAGAGATTCACCCCTCCACTTT
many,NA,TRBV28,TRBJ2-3,CASSYIASSTDTQYF,TGTGCCAGCAGTTACATAGCGTCTAGCACAGATACGCAGTATTTT
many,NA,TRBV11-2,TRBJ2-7,CASRIGGGDYEQYF,TGTGCCAGCAGAATCGGGGGAGGAGACTACGAGCAGTACTTC
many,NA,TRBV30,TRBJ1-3,CAWSVQAGNTIYF,TGTGCCTGGAGTGTACAGGCTGGAAACACCATATATTTT
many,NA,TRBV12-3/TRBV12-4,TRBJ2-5,CASSLQGQETQYF,TGTGCCAGCAGCTTACAGGGCCAAGAGACCCAGTACTTC
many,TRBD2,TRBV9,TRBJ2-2,CASSVGSSGSGTGELFF,TGTGCCAGCAGCGTAGGTTCGAGCGGGAGTGGGACCGGGGAGCTGTTTTTT
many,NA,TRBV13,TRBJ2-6,CASSDRTDNEQFFGLCSGANVLTF,NA
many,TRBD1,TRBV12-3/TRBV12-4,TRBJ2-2,CASSFQGAVGELFF,TGTGCCAGCAGTTTCCAGGGGGCGGTCGGGGAGCTGTTTTTT
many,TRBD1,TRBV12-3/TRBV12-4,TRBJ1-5,CASSSGDRGSNQPQHF,TGTGCCAGCAGTTCGGGGGACAGGGGGTCCAATCAGCCCCAGCATTTT
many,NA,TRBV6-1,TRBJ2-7,CASSLTGHLTYEQYF,TGTGCCAGCAGTTTGACGGGACACCTAACCTACGAGCAGTACTTC
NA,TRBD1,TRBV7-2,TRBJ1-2,CASSFRQGVNYGYTF,TGTGCCAGCAGCTTCCGACAGGGAGTTAACTATGGCTACACCTTC
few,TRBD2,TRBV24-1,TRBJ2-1,CATSDLPSGLGEQFF,TGTGCCACCAGTGATTTGCCTAGCGGTTTAGGTGAGCAGTTCTTC